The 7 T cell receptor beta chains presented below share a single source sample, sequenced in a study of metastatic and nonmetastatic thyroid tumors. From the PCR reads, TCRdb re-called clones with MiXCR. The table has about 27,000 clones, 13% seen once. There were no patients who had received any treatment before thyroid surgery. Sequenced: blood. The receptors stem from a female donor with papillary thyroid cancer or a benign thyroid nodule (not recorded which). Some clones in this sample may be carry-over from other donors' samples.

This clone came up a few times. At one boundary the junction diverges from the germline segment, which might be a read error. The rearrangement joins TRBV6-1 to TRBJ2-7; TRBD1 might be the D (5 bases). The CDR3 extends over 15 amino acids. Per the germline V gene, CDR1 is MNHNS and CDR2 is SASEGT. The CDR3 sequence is CTSSEDHGAHYEQYF. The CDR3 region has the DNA TGTACCAGCAGTGAAGACCATGGGGCCCACTACGAGCAGTACTTC.

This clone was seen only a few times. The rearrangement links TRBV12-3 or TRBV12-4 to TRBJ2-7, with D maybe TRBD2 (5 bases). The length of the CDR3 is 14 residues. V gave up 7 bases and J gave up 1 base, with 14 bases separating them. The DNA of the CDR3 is TGTGCCAGCACACCCGGGGTTTCGTCCTACGAGCAGTACTTC. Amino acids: CASTPGVSSYEQYF.

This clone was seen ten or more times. The CDR3 protein is CASSRTQEQFF. The DNA for the CDR3 is TGTGCCAGCAGCAGGACCCAGGAGCAGTTCTTC. This sequence joins TRBV12-3 or TRBV12-4 and TRBJ2-1; D is ambiguous. The CDR3 extends over 11 amino acids. V was pared by 6 bases and J by 10 bases, with 10 bases between.

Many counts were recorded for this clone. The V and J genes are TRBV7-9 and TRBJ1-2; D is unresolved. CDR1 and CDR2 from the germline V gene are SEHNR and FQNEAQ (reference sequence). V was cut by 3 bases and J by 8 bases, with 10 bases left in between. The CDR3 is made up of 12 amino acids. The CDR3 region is CASSFGERGYTF. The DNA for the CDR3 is TGTGCCAGCAGCTTCGGAGAAAGGGGCTACACCTTC. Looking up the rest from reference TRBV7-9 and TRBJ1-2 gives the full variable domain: DTGVSQNPRHKITKRGQNVTFRCDPISEHNRLYWYRQTLGQGPEFLTYFQNEAQLEKSRLLSDRFSAERPKGSFSTLEIQRTEQGDSAMYLCASSFGERGYTFGSGTRLTVV.

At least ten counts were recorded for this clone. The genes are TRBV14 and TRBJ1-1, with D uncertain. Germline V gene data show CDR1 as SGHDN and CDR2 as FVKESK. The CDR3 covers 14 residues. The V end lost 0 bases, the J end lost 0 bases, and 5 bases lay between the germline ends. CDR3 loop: CASSQDLMNTEAFF. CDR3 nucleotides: TGTGCCAGCAGCCAAGATTTGATGAACACTGAAGCTTTCTTT.

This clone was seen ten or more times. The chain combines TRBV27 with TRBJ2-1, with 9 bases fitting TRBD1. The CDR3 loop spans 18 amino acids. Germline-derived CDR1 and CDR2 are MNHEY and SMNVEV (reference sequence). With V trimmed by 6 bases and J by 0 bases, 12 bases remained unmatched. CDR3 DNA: TGTGCCAGCAGCCCCCTCACAGGGGGCGGCCGCTCCTACAATGAGCAGTTCTTC. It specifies CASSPLTGGGRSYNEQFF.

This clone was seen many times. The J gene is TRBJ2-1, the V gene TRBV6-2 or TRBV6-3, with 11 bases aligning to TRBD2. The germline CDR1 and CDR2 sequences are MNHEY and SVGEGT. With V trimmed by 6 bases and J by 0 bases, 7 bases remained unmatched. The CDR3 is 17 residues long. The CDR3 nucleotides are TGTGCCAGCAGCAATCCGGGACTAGCGGACTCCTACAATGAGCAGTTCTTC. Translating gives CASSNPGLADSYNEQFF.